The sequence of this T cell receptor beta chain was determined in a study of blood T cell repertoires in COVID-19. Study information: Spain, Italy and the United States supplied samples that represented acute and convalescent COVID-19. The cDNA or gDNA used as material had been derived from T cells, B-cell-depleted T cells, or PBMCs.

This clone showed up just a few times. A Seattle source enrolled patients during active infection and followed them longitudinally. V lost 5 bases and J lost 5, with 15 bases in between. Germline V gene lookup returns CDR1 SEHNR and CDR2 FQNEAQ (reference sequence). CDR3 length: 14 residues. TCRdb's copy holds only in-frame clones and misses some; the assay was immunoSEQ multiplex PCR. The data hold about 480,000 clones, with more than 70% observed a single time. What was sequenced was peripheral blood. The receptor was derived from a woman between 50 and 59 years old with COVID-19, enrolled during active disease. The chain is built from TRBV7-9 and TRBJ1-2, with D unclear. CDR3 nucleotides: TGTGCCAGCAGCCCGGGATCTCTTATTTATGGCTACACCTTC. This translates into CASSPGSLIYGYTF.